Below, 5 T cell receptor beta chains from the same sample are listed, as sequenced in a study of T cell responses to AZD1222 COVID-19 vaccine. This table comes from immunoSEQ multiplex PCR, and its TCRdb copy is limited to in-frame clones, with some not included. The sample lists 95,000 to 150,000 clones; around 92% were seen once. This specimen was peripheral blood, taken on day 0 of AZD1222 vaccination. Source of these receptors: an adult in good health.

The chain links TRBV4-3 to TRBJ2-1; 13 nucleotides align to TRBD2. J gave up 5 bases and V 4 bases, and 8 bases lay outside the gene matches. CDR3 length: 17 amino acids. Germline CDR1 is LGHNA and CDR2 is YSLEER. This chain's CDR3 is CASSRTSGSPINNEQFF. The DNA for the CDR3 is TGCGCCAGCAGCCGGACTAGCGGGAGTCCGATAAACAATGAGCAGTTCTTC.

The V and J genes are TRBV4-3 and TRBJ2-7; D is perhaps TRBD1 (5 bases). Trimming pared 0 bases from V and 3 bases from J, leaving 15 bases between. Germline values: CDR1 LGHNA, CDR2 YSLEER. This CDR3 spans 16 amino acids. Written as DNA, the CDR3 is TGCGCCAGCAGCCAAGATTTTTGGACCAGGGTCTACGAGCAGTACTTC. Encoded protein: CASSQDFWTRVYEQYF.

The CDR3 DNA reads TGTGCCAGTAGTCCGAGGGGCCCGGGCCCGGCTAATCAGCCCCAGCATTTT. This translates into CASSPRGPGPANQPQHF. The chain carries TRBV19 and TRBJ1-5; D is perhaps TRBD1 (5 bases). The V end was cut by 5 bases, the J end by 4 bases, with 21 bases between. The germline V gene encodes CDR1 LNHDA and CDR2 SQIVND (reference sequence). The CDR3 covers 17 residues.

The chain has TRBV11-2 and TRBJ2-5, with 12 bases fitting TRBD1. The ends lost 4 bases at V and 5 bases at J; junction bases unmatched: 11. CDR1 and CDR2 from the germline V gene are SGHAT and FQNNGV. The CDR3 is 17 residues long. The CDR3, as DNA: TGTGCCAGCAGCTCCGGAGGGACAGGGGGCTTTCAGGAGACCCAGTACTTC. It encodes CASSSGGTGGFQETQYF.

The chain uses TRBV6-2 or TRBV6-3 and TRBJ2-7; D is unresolved. Germline V gene data show CDR1 as MNHEY and CDR2 as SVGEGT. The germline V and J ends were trimmed by 1 base and 4 bases, with 11 bases remaining between them. The CDR3 is 14 amino acids. CDR3 region: CASSYLWNLYEQYF. For the CDR3, the DNA is TGTGCCAGCAGTTACTTGTGGAATTTGTACGAGCAGTACTTC.